A single sample is the source of the 24 T cell receptor beta chains below, sequenced in a study of somatic mutations in cytotoxic T cells in rheumatoid arthritis. The method was immunoSEQ multiplex PCR; TCRdb's version includes in-frame clones alone and lacks a portion of them. This sample carries about 9,200 clones, about 75% of them seen once, and the ten largest clones take about a third. The material sequenced was CD8+ T cells sorted from blood. These receptor sequences come from an adult with rheumatoid arthritis.

The chain has TRBV7-8 and TRBJ2-1; the match to TRBD2 covers 8 bases. In germline, CDR1 is SGHVS, CDR2 FQNEAQ. V shed 3 bases, J shed 10 bases, and the junction held 2 bases outside the gene matches. This CDR3 has 12 amino acids. The CDR3 protein is CASSFSSGEQFF. CDR3 DNA: TGTGCCAGCAGCTTTTCTAGCGGGGAGCAGTTCTTC.

This chain connects TRBV30 to TRBJ2-1; TRBD2 matches 13 bases. The germline gives CDR1 GTSNPN, CDR2 SVGIG (reference sequence). Trimming took 0 bases from V and 4 from J; bases not matched to a gene: 3. The CDR3 has 16 residues. The CDR3: CAWSVMGLAGYNEQFF. The CDR3 DNA reads TGTGCCTGGAGTGTCATGGGACTAGCGGGGTACAATGAGCAGTTCTTC.

The J gene is TRBJ2-6, the V gene TRBV27, with D perhaps TRBD1 (5 bases). V gave up 4 bases and J gave up 3 bases, with 7 bases separating them. The germline CDR1 and CDR2 sequences are MNHEY and SMNVEV (reference sequence). The CDR3 totals 14 residues. CDR3 amino acids: CASSWGVGANVLTF. CDR3 bases: TGTGCCAGCAGTTGGGGCGTTGGGGCCAACGTCCTGACTTTC.

A few counts support this clone. V usage is TRBV29-1 and J usage is TRBJ1-1; D ambiguous. This CDR3 has 11 residues. V lost 3 bases, J lost 4 bases, and 6 bases lay in between. CDR1 is SQVTM and CDR2 is ANQGSEA in the germline V gene. CDR3 sequence: CSVEGSTEAFF. DNA for the CDR3: TGCAGCGTTGAGGGTTCCACTGAAGCTTTCTTT.

The chain has TRBV29-1 and TRBJ2-5, with 9 bases that match TRBD1. This CDR3 has 13 amino acids. Looked up from germline, CDR1 is SQVTM and CDR2 is ANQGSEA. The V gene end was trimmed by 7 bases and the J gene end by 2 bases; junction bases not matched to a gene: 5. The chain's CDR3 is CSGQGELQETQYF. CDR3 nucleotide sequence: TGCAGCGGACAGGGGGAACTACAAGAGACCCAGTACTTC.

The chain links TRBV13 to TRBJ1-2, with D maybe TRBD1 (5 bases). Trimming pared 1 base from V and 5 bases from J, leaving 23 bases between. Germline V gene sequence: CDR1 PRHDT, CDR2 FYEKMQ (reference sequence). The length of the CDR3 is 18 residues. The CDR3 DNA reads TGTGCCAGCAGCTTAGTATCGACAGACCCACCCGGGGATTATGGCTACACCTTC. It is translated as CASSLVSTDPPGDYGYTF.

The table lists this clone with a few counts. V gene TRBV19 combines with J gene TRBJ2-7; no clear D. Germline values: CDR1 LNHDA, CDR2 SQIVND (reference sequence). This CDR3 contains 14 residues. Between the trimmed V and J ends, which lost 3 bases and 1 base, there was a span of 10 bases. The CDR3 protein is CASSIAGRSYEQYF. The CDR3 DNA is TGTGCCAGTAGTATCGCCGGCAGGTCCTACGAGCAGTACTTC.

The CDR3 sequence: CASSVVSATGGLNTEAFF. For the CDR3, the DNA is TGTGCCAGCAGCGTAGTTTCGGCGACAGGGGGCTTGAACACTGAAGCTTTCTTT. This chain links TRBV9 with TRBJ1-1, with 10 nucleotides matching TRBD1. The CDR3 runs 18 residues. Losses at the gene ends were 0 bases for V and 0 bases for J; bases not matched to a gene: 8. From germline, CDR1 is SGDLS and CDR2 YYNGEE.

The rearrangement uses TRBV5-1 and TRBJ2-7; no reliable D call. Looked up from germline, CDR1 is SGHRS and CDR2 is YFSETQ. V lost 0 bases and J 4 bases, leaving 5 bases between the germline ends. There are 12 residues in the CDR3. The DNA for the CDR3 is TGCGCCAGCAGCTTGGGAGATTACGAGCAGTACTTC. This sequence encodes CASSLGDYEQYF.

This chain joins TRBV9 and TRBJ2-1; TRBD1 or TRBD2 may be the D gene (5 bases each). The CDR3 runs to 14 residues. CDR1 is SGDLS and CDR2 is YYNGEE in the germline V gene. V was shortened by 2 bases and J by 4 bases, with 10 bases between the two germline ends. Here the CDR3 reads CASSVGDGYNEQFF. Written as DNA, the CDR3 is TGTGCCAGCAGCGTGGGGGACGGATACAATGAGCAGTTCTTC.

This chain joins TRBV4-2 and TRBJ2-7; D is uncertain. CDR1 is LGHNA and CDR2 is YNFKEQ in the germline V gene. V lost 1 base and J lost 1, with 5 bases in between. The CDR3 extends over 13 amino acids. CDR3 loop: CASSQAISYEQYF. The CDR3 bases are TGTGCCAGCAGCCAAGCGATATCCTACGAGCAGTACTTC.

The V gene is TRBV7-8, the J gene TRBJ2-1; D uncertain. Germline values: CDR1 SGHVS, CDR2 FQNEAQ. Trimming took off 5 bases at V and 3 bases at J, with 14 bases between the two ends. This CDR3 contains 15 residues. CDR3 in amino acids: CASSPPEGIYNEQFF. DNA for the CDR3: TGTGCCAGCAGCCCACCGGAAGGGATCTACAATGAGCAGTTCTTC.

This chain joins TRBV29-1 and TRBJ1-1; D might be TRBD1 (6 bases). The length of the CDR3 is 10 residues. CDR1 is SQVTM and CDR2 is ANQGSEA in the germline V gene. V lost 6 bases, J lost 8 bases, and 10 bases lay in between. The CDR3 spells CSVVQGEAFF. The CDR3, as DNA: TGCAGCGTAGTACAGGGAGAAGCTTTCTTT.

The chain combines TRBV4-3 with TRBJ1-3; D remains ambiguous. Per the germline V gene, CDR1 is LGHNA and CDR2 is YSLEER. V shed 0 bases and J shed 1 base, with 10 bases lying between them. The CDR3 is 16 residues long. The CDR3 protein is CASSQDGAGSGNTIYF. The CDR3 nucleotides read TGCGCCAGCAGCCAAGATGGAGCGGGTTCTGGAAACACCATATATTTT.

The rearrangement links TRBV9 to TRBJ1-1, with D possibly matching TRBD1 (5 bases). Germline V gene lookup returns CDR1 SGDLS and CDR2 YYNGEE. V dropped 4 bases and J dropped 3 bases, with 10 bases sitting between them. The length of the CDR3 is 13 residues. The CDR3 protein is CASSPDRYTEAFF. CDR3 coding DNA: TGTGCCAGCAGCCCCGACAGATACACTGAAGCTTTCTTT.

V is TRBV5-4 and J is TRBJ2-7; TRBD2 aligns across 10 bases. The CDR3 length is 15 residues. The germline V gene encodes CDR1 SGHNT and CDR2 YYREEE (reference sequence). V was pared by 3 bases and J by 6 bases, with 9 bases of the junction left unmatched. The CDR3 spells CASSWERGGLGEQYF. The CDR3 DNA sequence: TGTGCCAGCAGCTGGGAGCGGGGGGGCCTCGGCGAGCAGTACTTC.

The chain is built from TRBV19 and TRBJ2-5, with D possibly being TRBD2 (6 bases). CDR1 and CDR2 from the germline V gene are LNHDA and SQIVND (reference sequence). CDR3 length equals 17 residues. Trimming left V 3 bases short and J 0 bases short, with 17 bases between. CDR3 residues: CASSIRRASRYQETQYF. The CDR3, as DNA: TGTGCCAGTAGTATTCGGAGGGCTAGCAGGTACCAAGAGACCCAGTACTTC.

This clone was observed a handful of times. The rearrangement uses TRBV19 and TRBJ1-2; the D gene is possibly TRBD1 (5 bases). Trimming took off 3 bases at V and 7 bases at J, with 9 bases between the two ends. The CDR3 runs 12 residues. Germline CDR1 and CDR2: LNHDA and SQIVND (reference sequence). The CDR3 sequence: CASSIRGSGYTF. As DNA, the CDR3 is TGTGCCAGTAGTATTAGGGGATCTGGCTACACCTTC.

This rearrangement joins TRBV19 to TRBJ2-1, with D perhaps being TRBD1 or TRBD2 (5 bases each). This CDR3 is built from 14 residues. The germline gives CDR1 LNHDA, CDR2 SQIVND (reference sequence). Trimming removed 5 bases at V and 3 bases at J, with 11 bases between. The CDR3 bases are TGTGCCAGTAGTCCAGAGGGGTACTACAATGAGCAGTTCTTC. Translated: CASSPEGYYNEQFF.

This clone came up a few times. The rearrangement joins TRBV21-1 to TRBJ2-1; the table assigns TRBD2, which was not confirmed against the DNA. TRBV21-1 is an annotated pseudogene. The CDR3 runs 15 residues. DNA for the CDR3: TGTGCCAGCAGCAAAGAAGGAGGGCATAACAATGAGCAGTTCTTC. This sequence encodes CASSKEGGHNNEQFF.

The rearrangement joins TRBV14 to TRBJ1-1; D perhaps matches TRBD1 (5 bases). Deletions cut 1 base from V and 0 bases from J, with 15 bases between. This CDR3 is 17 amino acids long. Per the germline V gene, CDR1 is SGHDN and CDR2 is FVKESK. CDR3 amino acids: CASSQGPQGPMNTEAFF. The CDR3 region has the DNA TGTGCCAGCAGCCAAGGCCCTCAGGGACCCATGAACACTGAAGCTTTCTTT.

The chain recombines TRBV6-4 with TRBJ2-1; D not certain. Trimming removed 0 bases from V and 0 bases from J, with 6 bases in between. The germline V gene encodes CDR1 MRHNA and CDR2 SNTAGT. This CDR3 comprises 15 residues. In DNA form, the CDR3 reads TGTGCCAGCAGTGACTCGAGGAGCTCCTACAATGAGCAGTTCTTC. Translated: CASSDSRSSYNEQFF.

The V gene is TRBV19, the J gene TRBJ2-2; D is undetermined. V lost 10 bases to trimming and J lost 4 bases, with 4 bases between them. The CDR3 is 10 amino acids. Looked up from germline, CDR1 is LNHDA and CDR2 is SQIVND (reference sequence). The DNA of the CDR3 is TGTGCCACTTTCACCGGGGAGCTGTTTTTT. Its translation: CATFTGELFF.

Here the CDR3 DNA reads TGTGCCAGCAGTTTCGGTAGGGGGGCCAACGTCCTGACTTTC. Residues: CASSFGRGANVLTF. V is TRBV6-5 and J is TRBJ2-6, with D hard to call. V was cut by 4 bases and J by 4 bases, with 8 bases left in between. There are 14 residues in the CDR3. CDR1 and CDR2 from the germline V gene are MNHEY and SVGAGI.